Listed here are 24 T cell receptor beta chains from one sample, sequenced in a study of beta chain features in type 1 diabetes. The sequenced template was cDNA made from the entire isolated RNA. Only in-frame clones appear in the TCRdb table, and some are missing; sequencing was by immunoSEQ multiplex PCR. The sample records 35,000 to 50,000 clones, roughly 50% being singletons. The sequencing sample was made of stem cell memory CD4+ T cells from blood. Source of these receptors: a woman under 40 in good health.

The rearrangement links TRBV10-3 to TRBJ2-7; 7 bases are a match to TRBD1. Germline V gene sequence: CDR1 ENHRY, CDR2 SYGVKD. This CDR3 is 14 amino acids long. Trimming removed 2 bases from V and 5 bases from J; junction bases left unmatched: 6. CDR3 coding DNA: TGTGCCATCAGTGAGCTCAGGGGGACGGACGAGCAGTACTTC. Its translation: CAISELRGTDEQYF.

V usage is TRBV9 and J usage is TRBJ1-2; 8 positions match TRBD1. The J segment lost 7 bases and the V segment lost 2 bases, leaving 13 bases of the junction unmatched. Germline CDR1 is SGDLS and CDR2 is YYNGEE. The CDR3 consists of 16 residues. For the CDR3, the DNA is TGTGCCAGCAGCGTTCTGCCAGGGGGCGAGGTCGGTGGCTACACCTTC. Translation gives CASSVLPGGEVGGYTF.

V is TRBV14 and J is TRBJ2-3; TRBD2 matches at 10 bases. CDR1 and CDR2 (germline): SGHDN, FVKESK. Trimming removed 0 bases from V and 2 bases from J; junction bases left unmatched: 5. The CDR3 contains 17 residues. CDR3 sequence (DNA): TGTGCCAGCAGCCAAGAGAATAGCGGGAGGTTCACAGATACGCAGTATTTT. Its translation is CASSQENSGRFTDTQYF.

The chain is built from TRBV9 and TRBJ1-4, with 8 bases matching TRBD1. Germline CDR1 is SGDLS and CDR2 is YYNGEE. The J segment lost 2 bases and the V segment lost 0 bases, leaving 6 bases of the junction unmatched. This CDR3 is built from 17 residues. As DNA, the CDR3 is TGTGCCAGCAGCGTAGCCGGCAGGGGGCTCACTAATGAAAAACTGTTTTTT. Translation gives CASSVAGRGLTNEKLFF.

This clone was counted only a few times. The CDR3 DNA is TGTGCCTGGGACCGGGACTACCTCCTCGGGGAGCAGTACTTC. This translates into CAWDRDYLLGEQYF. The genes are TRBV30 and TRBJ2-7; 7 bases map to TRBD2. The CDR3 has 14 amino acids. Unmatched junction bases numbered 14, after V lost 5 bases and J lost 7 bases. Germline loops: CDR1 GTSNPN, CDR2 SVGIG (reference sequence).

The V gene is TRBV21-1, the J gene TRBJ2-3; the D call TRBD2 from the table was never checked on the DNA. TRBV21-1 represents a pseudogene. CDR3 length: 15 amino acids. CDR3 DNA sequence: TGTGCCGTTAGCGGGAGGGAGTCTAGCACAGATACGCAGTATTTT. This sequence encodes CAVSGRESSTDTQYF.

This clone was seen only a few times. The CDR3 here is CASSIRGGVSSGANVLTF. In DNA form, the CDR3 reads TGTGCCAGTAGTATTAGAGGGGGCGTATCATCTGGGGCCAACGTCCTGACTTTC. This chain uses TRBV19 with TRBJ2-6; 7 nucleotides align to TRBD1. The germline V gene has CDR1 LNHDA and CDR2 SQIVND (reference sequence). The V segment lost 3 bases and the J segment 1 base; nucleotides outside the gene matches: 9. CDR3 length equals 18 residues.

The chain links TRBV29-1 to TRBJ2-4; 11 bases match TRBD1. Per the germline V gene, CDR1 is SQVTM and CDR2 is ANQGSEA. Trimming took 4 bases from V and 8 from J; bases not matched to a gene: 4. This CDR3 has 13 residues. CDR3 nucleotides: TGCAGCGTTGGGACAGGGGGCACGGACATTCAGTACTTC. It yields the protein CSVGTGGTDIQYF.

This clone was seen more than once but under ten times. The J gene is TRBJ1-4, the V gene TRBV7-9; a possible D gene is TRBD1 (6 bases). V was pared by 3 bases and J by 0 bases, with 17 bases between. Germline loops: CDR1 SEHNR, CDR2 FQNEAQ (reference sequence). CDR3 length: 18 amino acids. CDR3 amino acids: CASSFPKVRGATNEKLFF. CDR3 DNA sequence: TGTGCCAGCAGCTTCCCCAAAGTCAGGGGCGCAACTAATGAAAAACTGTTTTTT.

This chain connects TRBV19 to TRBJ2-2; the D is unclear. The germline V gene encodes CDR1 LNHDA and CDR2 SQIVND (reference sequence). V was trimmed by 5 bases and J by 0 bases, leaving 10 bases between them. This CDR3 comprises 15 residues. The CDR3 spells CASSLVFANTGELFF. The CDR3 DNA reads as TGTGCCAGTAGTTTAGTCTTCGCGAACACCGGGGAGCTGTTTTTT.

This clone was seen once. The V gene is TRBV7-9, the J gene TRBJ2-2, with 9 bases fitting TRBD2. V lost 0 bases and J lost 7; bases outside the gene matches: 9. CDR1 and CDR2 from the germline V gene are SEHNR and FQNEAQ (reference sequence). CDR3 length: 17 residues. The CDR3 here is CASSLAVAGVSIGELFF. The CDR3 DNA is TGTGCCAGCAGCTTAGCTGTAGCGGGAGTTAGTATCGGGGAGCTGTTTTTT. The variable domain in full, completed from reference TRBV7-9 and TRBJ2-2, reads DTGVSQNPRHKITKRGQNVTFRCDPISEHNRLYWYRQTLGQGPEFLTYFQNEAQLEKSRLLSDRFSAERPKGSFSTLEIQRTEQGDSAMYLCASSLAVAGVSIGELFFGEGSRLTVL.

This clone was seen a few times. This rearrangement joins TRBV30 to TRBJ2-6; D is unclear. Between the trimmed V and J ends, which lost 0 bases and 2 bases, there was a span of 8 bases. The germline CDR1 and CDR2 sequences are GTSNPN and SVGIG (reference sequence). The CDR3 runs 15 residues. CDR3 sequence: CAWSVSLAGANVLTF. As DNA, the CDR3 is TGTGCCTGGAGTGTATCGCTAGCTGGGGCCAACGTCCTGACTTTC.

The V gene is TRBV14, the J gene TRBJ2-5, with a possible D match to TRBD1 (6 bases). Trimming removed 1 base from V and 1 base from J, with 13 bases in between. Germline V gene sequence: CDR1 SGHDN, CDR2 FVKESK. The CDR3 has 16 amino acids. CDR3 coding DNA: TGTGCCAGCAGCCAAGCTCCAACAGGGACCCAAGAGACCCAGTACTTC. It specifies CASSQAPTGTQETQYF.

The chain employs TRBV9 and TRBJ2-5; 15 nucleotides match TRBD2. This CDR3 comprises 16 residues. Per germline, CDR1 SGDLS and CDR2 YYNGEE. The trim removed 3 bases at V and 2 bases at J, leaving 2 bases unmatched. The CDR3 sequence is CASSAGLAGGQETQYF. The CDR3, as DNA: TGTGCCAGCAGCGCGGGACTAGCGGGAGGTCAAGAGACCCAGTACTTC.

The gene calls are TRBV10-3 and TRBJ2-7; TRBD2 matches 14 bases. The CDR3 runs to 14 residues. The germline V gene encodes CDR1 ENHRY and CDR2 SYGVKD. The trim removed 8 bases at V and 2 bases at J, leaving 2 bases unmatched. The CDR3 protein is CAIGTSGGPYEQYF. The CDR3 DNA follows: TGTGCCATCGGGACTAGCGGGGGACCCTACGAGCAGTACTTC.

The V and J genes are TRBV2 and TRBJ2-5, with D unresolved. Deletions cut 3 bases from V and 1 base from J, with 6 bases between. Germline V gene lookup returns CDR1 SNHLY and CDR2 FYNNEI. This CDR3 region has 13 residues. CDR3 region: CASSDPSQETQYF. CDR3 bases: TGTGCCAGCAGTGATCCCAGCCAAGAGACCCAGTACTTC.

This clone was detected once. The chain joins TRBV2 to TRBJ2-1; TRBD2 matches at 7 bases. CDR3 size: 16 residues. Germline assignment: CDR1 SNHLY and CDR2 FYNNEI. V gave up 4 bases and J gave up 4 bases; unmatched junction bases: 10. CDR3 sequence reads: CASSGASGKVYNEQFF. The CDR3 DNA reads TGTGCCAGCAGTGGGGCCAGCGGGAAGGTATACAATGAGCAGTTCTTC.

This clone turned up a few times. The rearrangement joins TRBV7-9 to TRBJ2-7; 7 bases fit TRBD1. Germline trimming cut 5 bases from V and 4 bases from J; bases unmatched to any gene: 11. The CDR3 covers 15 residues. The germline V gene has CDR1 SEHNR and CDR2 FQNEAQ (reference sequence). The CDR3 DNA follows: TGTGCCAGCAGCCCAAGGGGGCGGACCAAGTACGAGCAGTACTTC. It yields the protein CASSPRGRTKYEQYF.

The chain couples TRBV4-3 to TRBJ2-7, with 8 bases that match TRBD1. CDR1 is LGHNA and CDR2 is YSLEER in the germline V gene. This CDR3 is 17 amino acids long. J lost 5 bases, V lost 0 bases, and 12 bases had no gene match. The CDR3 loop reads CASSQDGRGQGGHEQYF. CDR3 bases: TGCGCCAGCAGCCAAGATGGTCGAGGACAGGGTGGCCACGAGCAGTACTTC.

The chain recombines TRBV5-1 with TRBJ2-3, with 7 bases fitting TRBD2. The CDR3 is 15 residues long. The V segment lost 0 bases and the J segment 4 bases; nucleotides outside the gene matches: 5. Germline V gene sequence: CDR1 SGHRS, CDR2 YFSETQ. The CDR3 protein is CASSLGASGSDTQYF. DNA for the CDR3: TGCGCCAGCAGCTTGGGGGCTAGCGGTTCAGATACGCAGTATTTT.

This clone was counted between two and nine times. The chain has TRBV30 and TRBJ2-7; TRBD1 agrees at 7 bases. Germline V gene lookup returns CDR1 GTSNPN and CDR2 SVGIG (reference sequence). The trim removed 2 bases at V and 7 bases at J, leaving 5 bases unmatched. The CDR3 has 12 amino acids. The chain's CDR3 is CAWSKGGREQYF. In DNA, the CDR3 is TGTGCCTGGAGTAAAGGGGGCAGGGAGCAGTACTTC.

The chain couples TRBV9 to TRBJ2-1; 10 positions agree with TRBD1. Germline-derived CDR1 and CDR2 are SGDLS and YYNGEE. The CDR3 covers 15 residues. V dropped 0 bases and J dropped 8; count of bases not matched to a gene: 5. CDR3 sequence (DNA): TGTGCCAGCAGCGTAGTAGGGACAGGGGTCCATGAGCAGTTCTTC. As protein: CASSVVGTGVHEQFF.

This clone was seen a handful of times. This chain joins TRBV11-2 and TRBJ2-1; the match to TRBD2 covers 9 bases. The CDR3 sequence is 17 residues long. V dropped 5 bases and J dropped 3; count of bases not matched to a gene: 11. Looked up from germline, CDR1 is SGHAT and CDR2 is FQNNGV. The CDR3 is CASSRPAGTSNYNEQFF. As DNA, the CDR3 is TGTGCCAGCAGCAGACCCGCCGGGACTAGCAACTACAATGAGCAGTTCTTC. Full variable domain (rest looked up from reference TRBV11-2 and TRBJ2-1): EAGVAQSPRYKIIEKRQSVAFWCNPISGHATLYWYQQILGQGPKLLIQFQNNGVVDDSQLPKDRFSAERLKGVDSTLKIQPAKLEDSAVYLCASSRPAGTSNYNEQFFGPGTRLTVL.

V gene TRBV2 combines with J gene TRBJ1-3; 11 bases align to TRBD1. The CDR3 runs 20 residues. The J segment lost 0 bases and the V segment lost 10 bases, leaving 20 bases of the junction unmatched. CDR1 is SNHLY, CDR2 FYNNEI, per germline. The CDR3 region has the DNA TGTGCCACCCCCGCCAATCCTGGACAGGGGGCCTCTGGCTCTGGAAACACCATATATTTT. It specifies CATPANPGQGASGSGNTIYF.